Each of the 2 T cell receptor beta chains below was sequenced from the same sample in a study of monozygotic twins with inflammatory bowel disease. TCRdb re-called the 5' RACE reads; one entry per CDR3 protein, DNA not given. In all, the sample yields tens of thousands of distinct CDR3 sequences. Sequenced: blood. The receptors derive from a human donor with ulcerative colitis or Crohn's disease, or a healthy co-twin of an affected twin (not recorded which).

The chain joins TRBV7-9 to TRBJ2-7; TCRdb calls TRBD1, which cannot be checked without DNA. CDR1 and CDR2 from the germline V gene are SEHNR and FQNEAQ (reference sequence). The CDR3 is 17 amino acids. This chain's CDR3 is CASSLTAGGLTSYEQYF.

The chain couples TRBV7-2 to TRBJ2-7. CDR1 and CDR2 from the germline V gene are SGHTA and FQGNSA. This CDR3 is 15 amino acids long. CDR3 amino acids: CASSLVQSPTYEQYF. The full variable domain, with the rest looked up from reference TRBV7-2 and TRBJ2-7, is GAGVSQSPSNKVTEKGKDVELRCDPISGHTALYWYRQSLGQGLEFLIYFQGNSAPDKSGLPSDRFSAERTGGSVSTLTIQRTQQEDSAVYLCASSLVQSPTYEQYFGPGTRLTVT.